This T cell receptor beta chain was retrieved from a study of post-analysis software for immune sequencing data. Note on this clonotype: Its antigen is currently unknown.

Looked up from germline, CDR1 is SGHTA and CDR2 is FQGNSA. V lost 5 bases and J lost 3, with 9 bases in between. There are 13 residues in the CDR3. Regarding the study as a whole: Comparison of patients with controls showed roughly five TRBV segments more frequent in patients, TRBV5-6, TRBV5-1 and TRBV20-1 among them. Controls significantly exceeded multiple sclerosis patients in normalized Chao1 diversity.

Presence of unique molecular identifiers characterized the TCR beta cDNA libraries. TCRdb re-analysed the PCR reads in MiXCR, keeping a single row per CDR3 protein. The sample consists of around 770,000 distinct CDR3 sequences, 46% of them appearing once. The receptor was derived from a girl aged 10-17 years with multiple sclerosis. The sample consisted of blood. The chain couples TRBV7-2 to TRBJ2-3; D not resolved. CDR3 DNA sequence: TGTGCCAGCAGCCGAAAGTCGACAGATACGCAGTATTTT. Its protein is CASSRKSTDTQYF.